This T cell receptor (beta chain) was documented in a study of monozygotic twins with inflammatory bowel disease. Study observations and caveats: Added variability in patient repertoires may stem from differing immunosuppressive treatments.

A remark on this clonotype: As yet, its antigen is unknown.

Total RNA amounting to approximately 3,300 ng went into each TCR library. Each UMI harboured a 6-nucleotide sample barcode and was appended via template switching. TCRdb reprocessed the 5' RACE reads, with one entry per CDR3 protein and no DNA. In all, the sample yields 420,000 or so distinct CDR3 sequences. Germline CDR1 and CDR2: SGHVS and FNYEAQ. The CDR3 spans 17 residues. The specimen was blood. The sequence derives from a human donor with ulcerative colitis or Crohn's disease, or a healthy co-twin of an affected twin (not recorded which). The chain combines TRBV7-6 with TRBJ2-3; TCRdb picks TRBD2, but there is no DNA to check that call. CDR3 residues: CASSLGGPASGEDTQYF.